What follows are 21 T cell receptor beta chains derived from one specimen sequenced in a study of cytomegalovirus exposure and HLA in healthy donors. With 60 Vbeta and 13 Jbeta primers, the PCR was carried out. Measured with immunoSEQ multiplex PCR; TCRdb has only the in-frame clones, and not every one. The sample includes 90,000 to 120,000 clones, approximately 68% seen only once; the top ten take about 4.3%. The sample comprised PBMCs. The receptors originated from a woman between 18 and 29 years old in good health and CMV-seropositive.

The chain links TRBV30 to TRBJ2-1; possible D gene TRBD2, 6 bases. The CDR3 is 13 residues long. Trimming stripped 5 bases from V and 6 bases from J, with 14 bases between. The germline CDR1 and CDR2 sequences are GTSNPN and SVGIG (reference sequence). The CDR3 reads CAWSRGGFNEQFF. In DNA form, the CDR3 reads TGTGCCTGGTCACGTGGGGGGTTCAATGAGCAGTTCTTC.

This clone has a handful of counts. V gene TRBV7-2 combines with J gene TRBJ2-7, with 7 nucleotides matching TRBD1. CDR1 is SGHTA, CDR2 FQGNSA, per germline. With 10 bases clipped from V and 3 bases from J, the junction kept 12 bases outside the gene matches. This CDR3 contains 14 residues. In DNA form, the CDR3 reads TGTGCCATCGAAAACCGGGACAGATACTACGAGCAGTACTTC. Translation: CAIENRDRYYEQYF. Full variable domain (missing parts from reference TRBV7-2 and TRBJ2-7): GAGVSQSPSNKVTEKGKDVELRCDPISGHTALYWYRQSLGQGLEFLIYFQGNSAPDKSGLPSDRFSAERTGGSVSTLTIQRTQQEDSAVYLCAIENRDRYYEQYFGPGTRLTVT.

The rearrangement joins TRBV18 to TRBJ2-1; 11 nucleotides match TRBD2. The CDR3 consists of 17 residues. CDR1 is KGHSH and CDR2 is LQKENI in the germline V gene. V gave up 0 bases and J gave up 2 bases; unmatched junction bases: 3. In DNA, the CDR3 is TGTGCCAGCTCACCACCGCTAGCGGGAGGTACCTACAATGAGCAGTTCTTC. Its protein product is CASSPPLAGGTYNEQFF.

The chain uses TRBV27 and TRBJ2-7; 11 nucleotides match TRBD2. Germline CDR1 reads MNHEY; CDR2 reads SMNVEV (reference sequence). Losses at the gene ends were 5 bases for V and 3 bases for J; bases not matched to a gene: 3. The CDR3 spans 14 residues. CDR3 amino acids: CASSTGTSGYEQYF. CDR3 in DNA: TGTGCCAGCAGTACGGGGACTAGCGGCTACGAGCAGTACTTC.

The rearrangement links TRBV11-3 to TRBJ2-7; a weak D match, TRBD1 (5 bases). Trimming removed 1 base at V and 2 bases at J, with 9 bases between. CDR1 is SGHNT, CDR2 YENEEA, per germline. CDR3 length equals 14 residues. The CDR3 DNA follows: TGTGCCAGCAGCTTAGGGGGCGCGGCCTACGAGCAGTACTTC. Its translation is CASSLGGAAYEQYF.

V usage is TRBV6-5 and J usage is TRBJ2-1; TRBD2 matches at 7 bases. V lost 6 bases to trimming and J lost 10 bases; unmatched junction nucleotides: 12. The germline CDR1 and CDR2 sequences are MNHEY and SVGAGI. The CDR3 covers 14 residues. This CDR3 is CASRGLEGWREQFF. DNA for the CDR3: TGTGCCAGCAGAGGACTAGAGGGGTGGCGGGAGCAGTTCTTC.

The J gene is TRBJ1-5, the V gene TRBV7-9; no reliable D call. The V and J ends lost 3 bases and 0 bases respectively, with 9 bases between them. Germline V gives CDR1 SEHNR, CDR2 FQNEAQ (reference sequence). The CDR3 spans 15 residues. CDR3 region: CASSLGGYSNQPQHF. In DNA form, the CDR3 reads TGTGCCAGCAGCTTGGGAGGGTATAGCAATCAGCCCCAGCATTTT.

The chain's CDR3 is CASSPQDYNSPLHF. CDR3 coding DNA: TGTGCCAGCTCACCTCAGGATTATAATTCACCCCTCCACTTT. This rearrangement joins TRBV18 to TRBJ1-6; the D is unclear. The CDR3 is 14 residues long. V was clipped by 3 bases and J by 4 bases, with 7 bases between them. Germline V gives CDR1 KGHSH, CDR2 LQKENI.

The chain uses TRBV6-4 and TRBJ2-6; no reliable D call. This CDR3 comprises 16 residues. V was cut by 4 bases and J by 0 bases, with 10 bases left in between. Germline loops: CDR1 MRHNA, CDR2 SNTAGT. Here the CDR3 reads CASSAQLNSGANVLTF. The CDR3 region has the DNA TGTGCCAGCAGTGCCCAACTAAACTCTGGGGCCAACGTCCTGACTTTC.

The CDR3 DNA reads TGTGCCAGCAGTTTATGGGAGGGAGATACGCAGTATTTT. Amino acid sequence: CASSLWEGDTQYF. The chain uses TRBV27 and TRBJ2-3; 7 positions agree with TRBD2. Germline CDR1 MNHEY, CDR2 SMNVEV (reference sequence). With 1 base clipped from V and 5 bases from J, the junction kept 0 bases outside the gene matches. This CDR3 spans 13 amino acids.

V usage is TRBV4-3 and J usage is TRBJ2-2, with a possible D match to TRBD2 (7 bases). This CDR3 has 16 amino acids. Germline V gene lookup returns CDR1 LGHNA and CDR2 YSLEER. The V end was cut by 4 bases, the J end by 6 bases, with 18 bases between. The CDR3: CASSLLGGGDAGELFF. For the CDR3, the DNA is TGCGCCAGCAGCCTCCTAGGGGGGGGAGACGCCGGGGAGCTGTTTTTT.

The J gene is TRBJ1-1, the V gene TRBV2; D remains ambiguous. With 7 bases removed from V and 6 bases from J, the gap between germline ends came to 9 bases. This CDR3 spans 11 amino acids. CDR1 SNHLY and CDR2 FYNNEI come from the germline V gene. The CDR3, as DNA: TGTGCCAGCACCCTCTTCCCTGAAGCTTTCTTT. Translated: CASTLFPEAFF.

As regards this clone: The same CDR3 is also encoded by other DNA sequences in this sample. The chain carries TRBV29-1 and TRBJ2-7, with D perhaps TRBD2 (5 bases). Trimming took off 4 bases at V and 1 base at J, with 14 bases between the two ends. The CDR3 runs to 14 residues. Germline assignment: CDR1 SQVTM and CDR2 ANQGSEA. The CDR3 DNA is TGCAGCGTTGGGTACCTAGCAGCGTCCTACGAGCAGTACTTC. This gives the protein CSVGYLAASYEQYF.

The rearrangement joins TRBV6-1 to TRBJ1-1; 9 nucleotides align to TRBD1. The germline V gene encodes CDR1 MNHNS and CDR2 SASEGT. This CDR3 is built from 14 residues. V trimming: 3 bases; J trimming: 3 bases; junction bases outside the gene matches: 2. The DNA for the CDR3 is TGTGCCAGCAGTGAGGACAGGGGCGACACTGAAGCTTTCTTT. This encodes CASSEDRGDTEAFF.

Written as DNA, the CDR3 is TGTGCCTGGACCCAATCAGGGGCGACCACTGAAGCTTTCTTT. Protein: CAWTQSGATTEAFF. V usage is TRBV30 and J usage is TRBJ1-1; TRBD1 might be the D (6 bases). Germline values: CDR1 GTSNPN, CDR2 SVGIG (reference sequence). V dropped 4 bases and J dropped 4 bases, with 16 bases sitting between them. The CDR3 loop spans 14 amino acids. Drawing the rest from reference TRBV30 and TRBJ1-1, the complete variable domain is SQTIHQWPATLVQPVGSPLSLECTVEGTSNPNLYWYRQAAGRGLQLLFYSVGIGQISSEVPQNLSASRPQDRQFILSSKKLLLSDSGFYLCAWTQSGATTEAFFGQGTRLTVV.

This clone was seen more than once but under ten times. The rearrangement joins TRBV6-5 to TRBJ2-5; D uncertain. Germline V gene sequence: CDR1 MNHEY, CDR2 SVGAGI. Trimming stripped 7 bases from V and 2 bases from J, with 5 bases between. There are 11 residues in the CDR3. The CDR3 loop is CASKRQETQYF. DNA for the CDR3: TGTGCCAGCAAGCGACAAGAGACCCAGTACTTC.

The chain uses TRBV29-1 and TRBJ2-5; TRBD2 matches at 14 bases. Per germline, CDR1 SQVTM and CDR2 ANQGSEA. The junction had 11 bases not matched to a gene; V was cut back by 5 bases and J by 9 bases. The CDR3 contains 15 residues. CDR3 nucleotide sequence: TGCAGCGTTTCCGGGACTAGCGGGAGTCAAGGGGCCCAGTACTTC. This sequence encodes CSVSGTSGSQGAQYF.

The chain uses TRBV7-2 and TRBJ2-7, with TRBD1 matching over 9 bases. The germline V gene encodes CDR1 SGHTA and CDR2 FQGNSA. V gave up 5 bases and J gave up 4 bases; unmatched junction bases: 9. The CDR3 loop spans 15 amino acids. In nucleotides, the CDR3 is TGTGCCAGCAGCCTAACGGCGACAGGGGGGTACGAGCAGTACTTC. Protein sequence: CASSLTATGGYEQYF.

The chain carries TRBV29-1 and TRBJ1-2, with 7 nucleotides matching TRBD1. The germline gives CDR1 SQVTM, CDR2 ANQGSEA. V lost 2 bases, J lost 8 bases, and 14 bases stayed unmatched. The CDR3 contains 15 residues. The CDR3 loop reads CSVEMGQGVFYGYTF. The CDR3 bases are TGCAGCGTTGAAATGGGGCAGGGGGTTTTCTACGGCTACACCTTC.

V usage is TRBV29-1 and J usage is TRBJ1-4, with unresolved D. The CDR3 consists of 11 residues. Trimming shortened V by 0 bases and J by 7 bases, and 3 bases separated the two germline ends. Per the germline V gene, CDR1 is SQVTM and CDR2 is ANQGSEA. The DNA for the CDR3 is TGCAGCGTTGAAGACAGTGAAAAACTGTTTTTT. Translation gives CSVEDSEKLFF.

The chain couples TRBV7-8 to TRBJ2-6; 7 nucleotides align to TRBD1. This CDR3 comprises 16 residues. Germline values: CDR1 SGHVS, CDR2 FQNEAQ. Germline trimming cut 5 bases from V and 2 bases from J; bases unmatched to any gene: 6. For the CDR3, the DNA is TGTGCCAGCAGCCCGGGGACAGAAGCTGGGGCCAACGTCCTGACTTTC. It yields the protein CASSPGTEAGANVLTF.